The present TCR beta chain was sequenced within a study of T cells in localized non-small cell lung cancer. Data came from immunoSEQ multiplex PCR; TCRdb stores just in-frame clones and leaves some out. The sample records around 24,000 clones, around 90% being singletons. Trimming took 8 bases from V and 0 from J, leaving 20 bases between them. Per germline, CDR1 MNHNY and CDR2 SVGAGI (reference sequence). This CDR3 contains 16 residues. The rearrangement uses TRBV6-6 and TRBJ2-7, with a tentative D call TRBD2 (6 bases). The sequence came from a man aged 40-75 years with stage I squamous cell lung carcinoma. This specimen was peripheral blood, taken before any cancer treatment. In nucleotides, the CDR3 is TGTGCCAGCTCCTCCACAGGCGGGGTTAGCTCCTACGAGCAGTACTTC. It encodes CASSSTGGVSSYEQYF.